The 28 T cell receptor beta chains in this list originate from one sample, sequenced in a study of blood T cell repertoires in COVID-19. Libraries were prepared by immunoSEQ multiplex PCR; TCRdb keeps only in-frame clonotypes and omits some of them. Of around 200,000 clones listed, roughly four fifths are singletons. The sequenced sample consisted of peripheral blood. The origin of the receptors is a human donor in a cohort sampled during active COVID-19.

The rearrangement uses TRBV4-1 and TRBJ1-5; 8 bases are shared with TRBD1. The CDR3 runs to 22 residues. V lost 4 bases to trimming and J lost 4 bases; unmatched junction nucleotides: 27. Germline CDR1 is MGHRA and CDR2 is YSYEKL. The CDR3 coding sequence is TGCGCCAGCAGCCGTGTAGTGGGCAGGGGGCTAGGAGAGGTGGGGGCTAATCAGCCCCAGCATTTT. The encoded protein is CASSRVVGRGLGEVGANQPQHF.

This chain connects TRBV3-1 (or the pseudogene TRBV3-2) to TRBJ2-7; TRBD1 might be the D (7 bases). Between the trimmed V and J ends, which lost 9 bases and 3 bases, there was a span of 15 bases. Germline V gives CDR1 LGHDT, CDR2 YNNKEL (reference sequence). This CDR3 has 13 amino acids. This chain's CDR3 is CASISGGIYEQYF. The CDR3 coding sequence is TGTGCCAGTATATCAGGGGGGATCTACGAGCAGTACTTC.

This chain uses TRBV19 with TRBJ1-1; D gene unclear. This CDR3 comprises 13 residues. Germline loops: CDR1 LNHDA, CDR2 SQIVND (reference sequence). V was cut by 5 bases and J by 6 bases, with 13 bases left in between. The CDR3 loop is CASSVLGGPEAFF. CDR3 coding DNA: TGTGCCAGTAGTGTCCTCGGAGGACCTGAAGCTTTCTTT.

This clone was seen only a few times. The chain combines TRBV27 with TRBJ1-1; 8 bases fit TRBD1. J was trimmed by 1 base and V by 6 bases; bases with no gene match: 7. This CDR3 comprises 15 residues. Germline V CDR1 and CDR2: MNHEY, SMNVEV (reference sequence). The DNA for the CDR3 is TGTGCCAGCAGGGGGTCAGGGGGCGCGAACACTGAAGCTTTCTTT. Protein sequence: CASRGSGGANTEAFF.

This clone was observed once. CDR3 loop: CASSPSDRGSVEQYF. The DNA of the CDR3 is TGTGCCAGCAGCCCCTCGGACAGAGGTTCAGTTGAGCAGTACTTC. The genes are TRBV3-1 (or the pseudogene TRBV3-2) and TRBJ2-7; D might be TRBD1 (6 bases). CDR1 is LGHDT and CDR2 is YNNKEL in the germline V gene (reference sequence). Trimming pared 4 bases from V and 7 bases from J, leaving 20 bases between. CDR3 length equals 15 residues.

The chain uses TRBV6-5 and TRBJ2-7; perhaps TRBD2 as D (5 bases). This CDR3 region has 13 residues. The V end lost 5 bases, the J end lost 3 bases, and 11 bases lay between the germline ends. CDR1 is MNHEY and CDR2 is SVGAGI in the germline V gene. The CDR3: CASSQPGFYEQYF. CDR3 DNA sequence: TGTGCCAGCAGTCAACCGGGATTCTACGAGCAGTACTTC.

This clone was recorded once. This chain links TRBV27 with TRBJ2-7, with 8 bases identical to TRBD1. Germline V gene sequence: CDR1 MNHEY, CDR2 SMNVEV (reference sequence). The length of the CDR3 is 15 residues. With 0 bases clipped from V and 6 bases from J, the junction kept 7 bases outside the gene matches. The CDR3 reads CASSLSNRDRGEQYF. The CDR3 DNA follows: TGTGCCAGCAGTTTATCTAACCGAGACAGGGGCGAGCAGTACTTC.

The chain joins TRBV18 to TRBJ1-2, with D perhaps matching TRBD1 (5 bases). The germline V gene encodes CDR1 KGHSH and CDR2 LQKENI. The CDR3 totals 12 residues. Trimming removed 0 bases at V and 9 bases at J, with 8 bases between. The chain's CDR3 is CASSPPRESYTF. The CDR3 region has the DNA TGTGCCAGCTCACCACCCAGGGAAAGCTACACCTTC.

J is TRBJ2-1 and V is TRBV4-1; 9 bases line up with TRBD1. Germline trimming cut 2 bases from V and 5 bases from J; bases unmatched to any gene: 13. The CDR3 is 18 residues long. In germline, CDR1 is MGHRA, CDR2 YSYEKL. For the CDR3, the DNA is TGCGCCAGCAGCCAACACCCGCTACAGGGGGCTTTAGACAATGAGCAGTTCTTC. Its translation is CASSQHPLQGALDNEQFF.

The chain is built from TRBV5-6 and TRBJ2-7, with 8 bases lining up with TRBD1. The CDR3 is 14 amino acids. CDR1 and CDR2 (germline): SGHDT, YYEEEE. V lost 4 bases and J lost 2; bases outside the gene matches: 5. CDR3 sequence (DNA): TGTGCCAGCAGCGTACCGACAGGGGCCTACGAGCAGTACTTC. This codes for CASSVPTGAYEQYF.

The V gene is TRBV13, the J gene TRBJ2-2; TRBD1 matches 9 bases. In germline, CDR1 is PRHDT, CDR2 FYEKMQ (reference sequence). The CDR3 contains 15 residues. V shed 4 bases, J shed 6 bases, and the junction held 6 bases outside the gene matches. Here the CDR3 DNA reads TGTGCCAGCAGCTCCGGGACAGGGTCCCCCGGGGAGCTGTTTTTT. Translation: CASSSGTGSPGELFF.

For the CDR3, the DNA is TGTGCCAGCAGTGCCTACCATAATTCACCCCTCCACTTT. As protein: CASSAYHNSPLHF. The rearrangement uses TRBV2 and TRBJ1-6; D gene ambiguous. V lost 4 bases, J lost 5 bases, and 6 bases lay in between. The length of the CDR3 is 13 residues. CDR1 SNHLY and CDR2 FYNNEI come from the germline V gene.

The chain has TRBV7-3 and TRBJ2-2; weak D call: TRBD1 (6 bases). The CDR3 spans 13 residues. V was cut by 5 bases and J by 5 bases, with 9 bases left in between. The germline gives CDR1 SGHTA, CDR2 FQGTGA. The DNA for the CDR3 is TGTGCCAGCAGCAAGGACAGAACCGGGGAGCTGTTTTTT. This translates into CASSKDRTGELFF. The variable domain in full, completed from reference TRBV7-3 and TRBJ2-2, reads GAGVSQTPSNKVTEKGKYVELRCDPISGHTALYWYRQSLGQGPEFLIYFQGTGAADDSGLPNDRFFAVRPEGSVSTLKIQRTERGDSAVYLCASSKDRTGELFFGEGSRLTVL.

The chain combines TRBV3-1 (or the pseudogene TRBV3-2) with TRBJ1-1; TRBD1 matches 7 bases. The CDR3 runs 15 residues. The germline CDR1 and CDR2 sequences are LGHDT and YNNKEL (reference sequence). With 0 bases clipped from V and 1 base from J, the junction kept 2 bases outside the gene matches. CDR3 sequence reads: CASSQEGTANTEAFF. CDR3 bases: TGTGCCAGCAGCCAAGAGGGGACAGCGAACACTGAAGCTTTCTTT.

V gene TRBV6-5 combines with J gene TRBJ2-7, with TRBD2 matching 10 bases. With 8 bases clipped from V and 3 bases from J, the junction kept 10 bases outside the gene matches. The CDR3 contains 15 residues. The germline gives CDR1 MNHEY, CDR2 SVGAGI. The DNA for the CDR3 is TGTGCCAGCTTTTTAGCGGGGGGTAACCTCTACGAGCAGTACTTC. Translation gives CASFLAGGNLYEQYF.

V and J are TRBV6-2 or TRBV6-3 and TRBJ2-7, with 12 bases lining up with TRBD2. Germline CDR1 reads MNHEY; CDR2 reads SVGEGT. V trimming: 6 bases; J trimming: 0 bases; junction bases outside the gene matches: 9. This CDR3 comprises 17 residues. CDR3 nucleotide sequence: TGTGCCAGCAGCCCTGGACTAGCGGGGACCCTCTCCTACGAGCAGTACTTC. Its protein product is CASSPGLAGTLSYEQYF.

V gene TRBV3-1 (or the pseudogene TRBV3-2) combines with J gene TRBJ1-5; possibly TRBD1 for D (5 bases). The CDR3 totals 16 residues. Trimming shortened V by 4 bases and J by 0 bases, and 13 bases separated the two germline ends. The germline V gene encodes CDR1 LGHDT and CDR2 YNNKEL (reference sequence). CDR3: CASSPRGYTSNQPQHF. The CDR3, as DNA: TGTGCCAGCAGCCCCCGGGGGTACACTAGCAATCAGCCCCAGCATTTT.

The genes are TRBV13 and TRBJ2-5; the D gene is possibly TRBD2 (5 bases). Germline V gene sequence: CDR1 PRHDT, CDR2 FYEKMQ (reference sequence). V lost 5 bases to trimming and J lost 7 bases, with 8 bases between them. This CDR3 has 11 residues. The CDR3 sequence is CASSTGSTQYF. CDR3 sequence (DNA): TGTGCCAGCAGCACGGGGTCGACCCAGTACTTC. The variable domain in full, completed from reference TRBV13 and TRBJ2-5, reads AAGVIQSPRHLIKEKRETATLKCYPIPRHDTVYWYQQGPGQDPQFLISFYEKMQSDKGSIPDRFSAQQFSDYHSELNMSSLELGDSALYFCASSTGSTQYFGPGTRLLVL.

The chain carries TRBV25-1 and TRBJ1-2; D uncertain. V lost 8 bases and J 6 bases, leaving 10 bases between the germline ends. Germline V gene data show CDR1 as MGHDK and CDR2 as SYGVNS. This CDR3 has 11 amino acids. The CDR3 here is CASSGSDGYTF. The CDR3 nucleotides are TGTGCCAGCTCGGGGTCGGATGGCTACACCTTC.

The chain joins TRBV11-2 to TRBJ2-7; D unclear. Germline CDR1 and CDR2: SGHAT and FQNNGV. The length of the CDR3 is 12 residues. Trimming shortened V by 5 bases and J by 7 bases, and 12 bases separated the two germline ends. CDR3 DNA: TGTGCCAGCAGCGGAGTAATCCGGGAGCAGTACTTC. Translated: CASSGVIREQYF.

This chain joins TRBV4-1 and TRBJ1-4, with 8 positions matching TRBD1. The germline gives CDR1 MGHRA, CDR2 YSYEKL. The CDR3 is 15 amino acids. The trim removed 3 bases at V and 4 bases at J, leaving 4 bases unmatched. CDR3 protein: CASSQTGALNEKLFF. CDR3 bases: TGCGCCAGCAGCCAGACAGGGGCACTTAATGAAAAACTGTTTTTT.

V gene TRBV30 combines with J gene TRBJ2-2; D is undetermined. The V gene lost 2 bases and the J gene lost 0 bases, with 4 bases spanning the gap. The CDR3 has 13 residues. Germline loops: CDR1 GTSNPN, CDR2 SVGIG (reference sequence). This CDR3 is CAWSPANTGELFF. CDR3 in DNA: TGTGCCTGGAGTCCGGCGAACACCGGGGAGCTGTTTTTT.

This chain joins TRBV5-1 and TRBJ2-7; perhaps TRBD1 as D (5 bases). The CDR3 has 11 amino acids. Trimming took 6 bases from V and 3 from J, leaving 7 bases between them. The germline gives CDR1 SGHRS, CDR2 YFSETQ. In nucleotides, the CDR3 is TGCGCCAGCACCGACAGCTACGAGCAGTACTTC. Its protein is CASTDSYEQYF.

The rearrangement joins TRBV11-2 to TRBJ1-1; D is possibly TRBD1 (5 bases). Germline CDR1 is SGHAT and CDR2 is FQNNGV. With 4 bases removed from V and 0 bases from J, the gap between germline ends came to 18 bases. CDR3 length: 17 amino acids. This CDR3 reads CASSSPRGKTLNTEAFF. CDR3 in DNA: TGTGCCAGCAGCTCCCCCCGGGGGAAGACCCTGAACACTGAAGCTTTCTTT.

V and J are TRBV5-5 and TRBJ1-5; TRBD1 might be the D (6 bases). Germline V gene data show CDR1 as SGHKS and CDR2 as YYEKEE (reference sequence). Deletions cut 5 bases from V and 0 bases from J, with 15 bases between. The CDR3 loop spans 16 amino acids. The CDR3: CASSLLGGHSNQPQHF. In DNA, the CDR3 is TGTGCCAGCAGTCTCCTTGGGGGCCATAGCAATCAGCCCCAGCATTTT.

This chain joins TRBV6-5 and TRBJ1-1; 7 bases line up with TRBD1. This CDR3 has 14 amino acids. Germline V gene data show CDR1 as MNHEY and CDR2 as SVGAGI. V lost 2 bases and J lost 5; bases outside the gene matches: 5. CDR3 sequence (DNA): TGTGCCAGCAGTTACCGACAGGGTCGGACTGAAGCTTTCTTT. Its protein product is CASSYRQGRTEAFF.

The chain employs TRBV11-2 and TRBJ2-3; TRBD2 might be the D (5 bases). The germline gives CDR1 SGHAT, CDR2 FQNNGV. There are 15 residues in the CDR3. The germline V and J ends were trimmed by 5 bases and 2 bases, with 14 bases remaining between them. CDR3 sequence (DNA): TGTGCCAGCAGCCCCGGACTGGGAAACACAGATACGCAGTATTTT. Translated: CASSPGLGNTDTQYF.

The CDR3 coding sequence is TGTGCCAGCAGCCTGGAGCCTGGTCGGGAGACCCAGTACTTC. It specifies CASSLEPGRETQYF. The chain uses TRBV11-2 and TRBJ2-5; the D is unclear. The V gene lost 5 bases and the J gene lost 5 bases, with 15 bases spanning the gap. Per germline, CDR1 SGHAT and CDR2 FQNNGV. The CDR3 runs to 14 residues.